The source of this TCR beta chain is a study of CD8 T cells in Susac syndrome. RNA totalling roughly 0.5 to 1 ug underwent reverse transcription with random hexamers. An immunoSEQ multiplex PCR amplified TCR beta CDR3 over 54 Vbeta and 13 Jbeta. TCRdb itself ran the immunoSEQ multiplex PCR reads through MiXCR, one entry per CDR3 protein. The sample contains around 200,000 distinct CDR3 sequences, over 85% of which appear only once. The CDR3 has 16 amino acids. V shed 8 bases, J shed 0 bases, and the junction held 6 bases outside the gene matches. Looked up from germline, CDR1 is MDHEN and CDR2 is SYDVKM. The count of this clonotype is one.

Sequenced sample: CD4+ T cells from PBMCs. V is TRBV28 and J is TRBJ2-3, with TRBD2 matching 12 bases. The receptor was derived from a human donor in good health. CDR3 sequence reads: CASWGGTSGSTDTQYF. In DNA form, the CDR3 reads TGTGCCAGCTGGGGAGGGACTAGCGGGAGCACAGATACGCAGTATTTT.